The 3 T cell receptor beta chains below all came from one sample that was sequenced in a study of neurological immune-mediated disorders. Time point given: longitudinal time-point 1 (baseline). TCRdb fed the 5' RACE reads into MiXCR, producing one record per CDR3 protein. The repertoire holds 64,000 or so distinct CDR3 sequences, with 10% as singletons. Sequencing was performed on PBMCs. All receptors come from a man younger than 45 in good health.

This clonotype was picked up many times. The chain joins TRBV29-1 to TRBJ2-7, with D unresolved. With 0 bases removed from V and 0 bases from J, the gap between germline ends came to 6 bases. Germline values: CDR1 SQVTM, CDR2 ANQGSEA. The length of the CDR3 is 13 residues. CDR3 sequence reads: CSVEDRSSYEQYF. The CDR3 DNA reads TGCAGCGTTGAAGACAGAAGCTCCTACGAGCAGTACTTC.

This clonotype has at least ten counts. This sequence joins TRBV20-1 and TRBJ1-3; 9 nucleotides line up with TRBD1. Germline CDR1 and CDR2: DFQATT and SNEGSKA (reference sequence). V was clipped by 7 bases and J by 7 bases; unmatched bases: 5. This CDR3 comprises 12 residues. The CDR3 DNA is TGCAGTGTCCGGACAGGGGCGAACACCATATATTTT. Protein product: CSVRTGANTIYF.

As for this clonotype: A much larger clone differs from this one at a single base, so this may be a read error. This sequence joins TRBV3-1 and TRBJ2-5, with D perhaps matching TRBD2 (5 bases). The CDR3 is 14 amino acids. Germline V gives CDR1 LGHDT, CDR2 YNNKEL (reference sequence). This chain's CDR3 is CASSTTTGIETHYF. CDR3 DNA: TGTGCCAGCAGCACTACCACGGGGATTGAGACCCATTACTTC.